The 31 T cell receptor beta chains below come from one sample, sequenced in a study of T cells in Graves' hyperthyroidism and ophthalmopathy. TCR beta CDR3 regions were amplified from RNA. The HTBI primer set drove a first-round RT-PCR of the TCR CDR3. A single record per CDR3 protein comes from TCRdb applying MiXCR to the multiplex PCR reads. This sample has about 520,000 distinct CDR3 sequences; roughly 25% occur once, and the top ten carry approximately 11%. Sequenced input: blood. The receptor source for this set is a woman aged 30 to 39 with Graves' ophthalmopathy.

This clonotype was recorded many times. A read error may be the cause here, since a much bigger clone is one base away. No conserved phenylalanine or tryptophan is present at the end of the CDR3, so a read error is the likely explanation. The V gene is TRBV12-3 or TRBV12-4, the J gene TRBJ2-7, with no clear D. Trimming took 3 bases from V and 4 from J, leaving 7 bases between them. There are 12 residues in the CDR3. CDR3 in amino acids: CASSFFVYEQYY. The CDR3 bases are TGTGCCAGCAGTTTTTTTGTTTACGAGCAGTACTAC.

The chain uses TRBV30 and TRBJ1-1; D is uncertain. The CDR3 runs 13 residues. Germline V lookup: CDR1 GTSNPN, CDR2 SVGIG (reference sequence). V lost 4 bases to trimming and J lost 2 bases, with 11 bases between them. The CDR3, as DNA: TGTGCCTGGAACTCACCGTTAAACACTGAAGCTTTCTTT. This translates into CAWNSPLNTEAFF.

The CDR3: CASSQDVAVLAKNIQYF. For the CDR3, the DNA is TGCGCCAGCAGCCAAGATGTGGCAGTCCTAGCCAAAAACATTCAGTACTTC. The V and J genes are TRBV4-1 and TRBJ2-4; D call uncertain. Per the germline V gene, CDR1 is MGHRA and CDR2 is YSYEKL. This CDR3 is built from 17 residues. V shed 0 bases and J shed 0 bases, with 12 bases lying between them.

There are many counts of this clonotype. The CDR3 coding sequence is TGTGCCAGCAGTTTCTGGACAGGGACCACTGAAGCTTTCTTT. This sequence encodes CASSFWTGTTEAFF. J is TRBJ1-1 and V is TRBV12-3 or TRBV12-4, with TRBD1 matching 8 bases. The CDR3 sequence is 14 residues long. J was trimmed by 4 bases and V by 3 bases; bases with no gene match: 4.

The chain carries TRBV6-1 and TRBJ2-5, with TRBD1 identical over 12 bases. With V trimmed by 8 bases and J by 7 bases, 8 bases remained unmatched. CDR1 is MNHNS, CDR2 SASEGT, per germline. The CDR3 totals 14 residues. CDR3 nucleotide sequence: TGTGCCAGCCGAGGGACAGGGGGCATCGGGACCCAGTACTTC. It specifies CASRGTGGIGTQYF.

This clonotype occurred many times. The V gene is TRBV27, the J gene TRBJ1-2; 7 nucleotides align to TRBD1. J gave up 7 bases and V 1 base, and 12 bases lay outside the gene matches. The CDR3 spans 16 residues. In germline, CDR1 is MNHEY, CDR2 SMNVEV (reference sequence). Here the CDR3 reads CASSLFRDSPRGGYTF. DNA of the CDR3: TGTGCCAGCAGTTTATTCCGGGACAGCCCCCGGGGTGGCTACACCTTC.

The sample holds many counts of this clonotype. V gene TRBV7-3 combines with J gene TRBJ2-2; no clear D gene. The ends were cut back, 6 bases at V and 5 bases at J, with 10 bases in the middle. The CDR3 runs 13 residues. In germline, CDR1 is SGHTA, CDR2 FQGTGA. CDR3 loop: CASSPTGTGELFF. CDR3 in DNA: TGTGCCAGCAGTCCCACCGGGACCGGGGAGCTGTTTTTT.

This clonotype was seen just once. The chain has TRBV2 and TRBJ1-1; D is possibly TRBD1 (5 bases). Trimming pared 3 bases from V and 1 base from J, leaving 15 bases between. The CDR3 has 16 amino acids. Germline V CDR1 and CDR2: SNHLY, FYNNEI. The CDR3 is CASSDRRDQRNTEAFF. The CDR3 coding sequence is TGTGCCAGCAGTGACCGAAGGGACCAGAGGAACACTGAAGCTTTCTTT. Together with reference TRBV2 and TRBJ1-1, the CDR3 gives the full variable domain: EPEVTQTPSHQVTQMGQEVILRCVPISNHLYFYWYRQILGQKVEFLVSFYNNEISEKSEIFDDQFSVERPDGSNFTLKIRSTKLEDSAMYFCASSDRRDQRNTEAFFGQGTRLTVV.

This clonotype was counted ten times or more. This chain links TRBV28 with TRBJ1-2, with D tentatively TRBD1 (5 bases). Between the trimmed V and J ends, which lost 2 bases and 1 base, there was a span of 11 bases. The germline V gene has CDR1 MDHEN and CDR2 SYDVKM. This CDR3 contains 15 residues. The CDR3: CASSLARDLNYGYTF. The CDR3 DNA is TGTGCCAGCAGTTTAGCCAGGGACCTTAACTATGGCTACACCTTC.

The chain couples TRBV6-1 to TRBJ1-1; TRBD1 agrees at 11 bases. The V segment lost 8 bases and the J segment 1 base; nucleotides outside the gene matches: 9. The CDR3 spans 16 residues. Germline CDR1 reads MNHNS; CDR2 reads SASEGT. The CDR3 DNA reads as TGTGCCAGCGGGAGAGGACAGGGGGCGAGGAACACTGAAGCTTTCTTT. This gives the protein CASGRGQGARNTEAFF.

The CDR3, as DNA: TGTGCCAGCAGTTACAAGGGCCGGGACACTGAAGCTTTCTTT. Translated, it gives CASSYKGRDTEAFF. This sequence joins TRBV6-5 and TRBJ1-1; D uncertain. CDR3 size: 14 residues. Per the germline V gene, CDR1 is MNHEY and CDR2 is SVGAGI. Trimming removed 2 bases at V and 3 bases at J, with 10 bases between.

V usage is TRBV5-1 and J usage is TRBJ2-3; no firm D call. This CDR3 has 15 amino acids. V dropped 2 bases and J dropped 4 bases, with 14 bases sitting between them. CDR1 and CDR2 from the germline V gene are SGHRS and YFSETQ. Here the CDR3 reads CASSFSPTPADTQYF. The CDR3 bases are TGCGCCAGCAGCTTCTCCCCGACCCCCGCAGATACGCAGTATTTT.

V usage is TRBV19 and J usage is TRBJ2-2, with 9 bases that match TRBD2. CDR1 and CDR2 (germline): LNHDA, SQIVND (reference sequence). V shed 4 bases and J 3 bases; nucleotides not matched to a gene: 6. The CDR3 sequence is 16 residues long. CDR3 protein: CASSSGGASDTGELFF. For the CDR3, the DNA is TGTGCCAGTAGTAGCGGGGGGGCCTCGGACACCGGGGAGCTGTTTTTT.

The V and J genes are TRBV2 and TRBJ1-1; maybe TRBD1 (5 bases). The CDR3 has 13 residues. The V end was cut by 4 bases, the J end by 7 bases, with 13 bases between. CDR1 SNHLY and CDR2 FYNNEI come from the germline V gene. The CDR3 spells CASSGAGGSEAFF. CDR3 sequence (DNA): TGTGCCAGCAGTGGGGCCGGGGGGAGTGAAGCTTTCTTT.

This clonotype came up many times. The chain employs TRBV28 and TRBJ2-7, with a tentative D call TRBD2 (6 bases). The CDR3 totals 16 residues. Trimming took 10 bases from V and 3 from J, leaving 25 bases between them. The V gene's germline CDR1 is MDHEN and CDR2 SYDVKM. The DNA for the CDR3 is TGTGCCACCCTTTTAGGCGGGGCAGGGAATTTCTACGAGCAGTACTTC. It codes for CATLLGGAGNFYEQYF.

J is TRBJ2-7 and V is TRBV6-1; D possibly matches TRBD1 or TRBD2 (6 bases each). Trimming cost V 10 bases and J 0 bases, with 13 bases left between them. The CDR3 runs 13 residues. The germline CDR1 and CDR2 sequences are MNHNS and SASEGT. The CDR3 nucleotides are TGTGCCACGGGGGCAGGGAACTCCTACGAGCAGTACTTC. This encodes CATGAGNSYEQYF.

CDR3 protein: CASSEGPKGNQPQHF. In DNA form, the CDR3 reads TGTGCCAGCAGTGAGGGGCCTAAGGGCAATCAGCCCCAGCATTTT. The J gene is TRBJ1-5, the V gene TRBV2, with D tentatively TRBD1 (5 bases). Per germline, CDR1 SNHLY and CDR2 FYNNEI. V gave up 3 bases and J gave up 2 bases, with 11 bases separating them. CDR3 size: 15 residues.

The sample holds many counts of this clonotype. The chain carries TRBV15 and TRBJ2-7; the match to TRBD1 covers 9 bases. V lost 2 bases to trimming and J lost 1 base; unmatched junction nucleotides: 6. The germline V gene encodes CDR1 LNHNV and CDR2 YYDKDF (reference sequence). The CDR3 is made up of 16 amino acids. This CDR3 is CATSRPTGTGSYEQYF. CDR3 sequence (DNA): TGTGCCACCAGCAGACCAACCGGGACAGGGTCCTACGAGCAGTACTTC.

The table lists this clonotype with many counts. The rearrangement joins TRBV9 to TRBJ1-2, with D possibly being TRBD1 (6 bases). Trimming removed 0 bases from V and 6 bases from J, with 15 bases in between. Germline V gene sequence: CDR1 SGDLS, CDR2 YYNGEE. The CDR3 loop spans 15 amino acids. The CDR3 sequence: CASSVEGGHRNGYTF. In nucleotides, the CDR3 is TGTGCCAGCAGCGTAGAAGGGGGGCACAGAAATGGCTACACCTTC. Full variable domain (remainder filled in from reference TRBV9 and TRBJ1-2): DSGVTQTPKHLITATGQRVTLRCSPRSGDLSVYWYQQSLDQGLQFLIQYYNGEERAKGNILERFSAQQFPDLHSELNLSSLELGDSALYFCASSVEGGHRNGYTFGSGTRLTVV.

This clonotype was detected only a few times. The chain has TRBV7-9 and TRBJ2-5; D might be TRBD1 or TRBD2, each matching 5 bases. Germline CDR1 SEHNR, CDR2 FQNEAQ (reference sequence). The CDR3 has 15 residues. Trimming took 2 bases from V and 2 from J, leaving 12 bases between them. The CDR3 nucleotides read TGTGCCAGCAGCTTAACACTAGGGGATCAAGAGACCCAGTACTTC. Translating it yields CASSLTLGDQETQYF.

This clonotype appeared many times. The chain has TRBV4-1 and TRBJ2-2; 8 nucleotides agree with TRBD2. Germline loops: CDR1 MGHRA, CDR2 YSYEKL. This CDR3 is built from 15 residues. V was clipped by 4 bases and J by 5 bases; unmatched bases: 6. CDR3 protein: CASSPFGGDTGELFF. In DNA form, the CDR3 reads TGCGCCAGCAGCCCCTTCGGGGGGGATACCGGGGAGCTGTTTTTT.

This clonotype was detected ten times or more. This chain links TRBV27 with TRBJ1-2; tentatively, D is TRBD1 (6 bases). CDR3 size: 11 residues. Trimming shortened V by 8 bases and J by 8 bases, and 12 bases separated the two germline ends. CDR1 MNHEY and CDR2 SMNVEV come from the germline V gene (reference sequence). The CDR3 nucleotides are TGTGCCAGCGGCAGGGGTTACGGCTACACCTTC. Translated: CASGRGYGYTF.

The chain carries TRBV27 and TRBJ2-7; 12 bases map to TRBD1. V lost 5 bases, J lost 7 bases, and 9 bases stayed unmatched. Per the germline V gene, CDR1 is MNHEY and CDR2 is SMNVEV (reference sequence). CDR3 size: 15 residues. The CDR3: CASSVGTGGQREQYF. Written as DNA, the CDR3 is TGTGCCAGCAGTGTCGGGACAGGGGGCCAGCGGGAGCAGTACTTC.

The rearrangement uses TRBV29-1 and TRBJ1-1; 10 nucleotides line up with TRBD1. Germline CDR1 is SQVTM and CDR2 is ANQGSEA. The CDR3 extends over 12 amino acids. V lost 7 bases to trimming and J lost 4 bases; unmatched junction nucleotides: 3. This chain's CDR3 is CSAWDRGTEAFF. CDR3 bases: TGCAGCGCCTGGGACAGGGGCACTGAAGCTTTCTTT.

In this sample, this clonotype turned up many times. This chain connects TRBV7-2 to TRBJ1-5; 7 nucleotides match TRBD1. V shed 5 bases and J 5 bases; nucleotides not matched to a gene: 6. Germline assignment: CDR1 SGHTA and CDR2 FQGNSA. The CDR3 is 14 amino acids. CDR3 in amino acids: CASSPRDSHQPQHF. As DNA, the CDR3 is TGTGCCAGCAGCCCTCGGGACAGCCATCAGCCCCAGCATTTT.

This chain links TRBV6-2 or TRBV6-3 with TRBJ1-1; D may be TRBD1 (5 bases). V was cut by 6 bases and J by 5 bases, with 16 bases left in between. There are 14 residues in the CDR3. The germline gives CDR1 MNHEY, CDR2 SVGEGT. Here the CDR3 reads CASSSPPGQTEAFF. The CDR3 DNA sequence: TGTGCCAGCAGCTCCCCTCCAGGGCAAACTGAAGCTTTCTTT.

This clonotype was counted at least ten times. The rearrangement uses TRBV7-4 and TRBJ1-3; D remains unclear. Trimming cost V 3 bases and J 0 bases, with 9 bases left between them. This CDR3 has 15 residues. Germline CDR1 is SGHVT and CDR2 is SQSDAQ. The DNA for the CDR3 is TGTGCCAGCAGCTTCCCCAAACCCTCTGGAAACACCATATATTTT. Its translation is CASSFPKPSGNTIYF.

This clonotype showed up many times. Compared with germline, one end of the junction differs, possibly owing to a read error. This rearrangement joins TRBV7-2 to TRBJ1-1; no clear D gene. The CDR3 sequence is 10 residues long. Germline V gives CDR1 SGHTA, CDR2 FQGNSA. The CDR3 DNA follows: TGTGCCAGCAGCTTAGCTGAAGTTTTCTTT. Amino acid sequence: CASSLAEVFF.

This clonotype appeared many times. The chain has TRBV10-3 and TRBJ1-2; possible D gene TRBD1, 6 bases. The CDR3 is 11 residues long. CDR1 is ENHRY, CDR2 SYGVKD, per germline. V was trimmed by 10 bases and J by 3 bases, leaving 9 bases between them. The CDR3 DNA reads TGTGCCACCGGACAGTACTATGGCTACACCTTC. It is translated as CATGQYYGYTF.

This clonotype occurred a few times. The rearrangement joins TRBV6-2 or TRBV6-3 to TRBJ1-1, with TRBD1 matching 7 bases. CDR1 MNHEY and CDR2 SVGEGT come from the germline V gene. There are 13 residues in the CDR3. The ends lost 6 bases at V and 7 bases at J; junction bases unmatched: 8. The CDR3: CASRERGQIEAFF. In DNA, the CDR3 is TGTGCCAGCAGGGAAAGGGGGCAGATTGAAGCTTTCTTT.

This sequence joins TRBV3-1 and TRBJ2-5; a possible D gene is TRBD2 (6 bases). The CDR3 is 16 residues long. V lost 0 bases, J lost 1 base, and 12 bases lay in between. Germline V CDR1 and CDR2: LGHDT, YNNKEL (reference sequence). CDR3 DNA: TGTGCCAGCAGCCAAGAGCCCGGGGACTCCCAAGAGACCCAGTACTTC. Protein: CASSQEPGDSQETQYF.